These 22 T cell receptor beta chains were all obtained from the same sample, sequenced in a study of T cell responses to AZD1222 COVID-19 vaccine. Clones were sequenced by immunoSEQ multiplex PCR, and TCRdb holds only the in-frame ones, with some missing. This sample has 140,000 to 150,000 clones, with 92% found just once. The sequencing here drew on peripheral blood, taken on day 0 of AZD1222 vaccination. These receptors originate from an adult in good health.

The V call is TRBV5-1, the J call TRBJ2-7, with 11 bases matching TRBD1. The CDR3 totals 15 residues. J lost 3 bases, V lost 0 bases, and 2 bases had no gene match. Germline-derived CDR1 and CDR2 are SGHRS and YFSETQ. In nucleotides, the CDR3 is TGCGCCAGCAGCTTGGTGGGGACAGGGGGCTACGAGCAGTACTTC. Translation gives CASSLVGTGGYEQYF.

V is TRBV4-1 and J is TRBJ2-1, with TRBD1 matching over 10 bases. Germline trimming cut 1 base from V and 12 bases from J; bases unmatched to any gene: 9. The CDR3 loop spans 15 amino acids. The germline V gene encodes CDR1 MGHRA and CDR2 YSYEKL. In nucleotides, the CDR3 is TGCGCCAGCAGCCAAGTCACCGACAGGGGGCAAGGGCAGTTCTTC. Its translation is CASSQVTDRGQGQFF.

The chain uses TRBV5-4 and TRBJ2-1, with TRBD2 identical over 9 bases. The germline gives CDR1 SGHNT, CDR2 YYREEE (reference sequence). There are 17 residues in the CDR3. V lost 5 bases, J lost 4 bases, and 13 bases stayed unmatched. In nucleotides, the CDR3 is TGTGCCAGCAGGCCCGAACCTCTTAGCGGGGGATACAATGAGCAGTTCTTC. Translated: CASRPEPLSGGYNEQFF.

The chain links TRBV6-4 to TRBJ2-1; 8 bases agree with TRBD2. There are 12 residues in the CDR3. V lost 4 bases and J lost 13; bases outside the gene matches: 6. CDR1 is MRHNA, CDR2 SNTAGT, per germline. CDR3 protein: CASSVPGGPQFF. The CDR3 bases are TGTGCCAGCAGTGTACCGGGAGGGCCTCAGTTCTTC.

V is TRBV7-2 and J is TRBJ1-2; D remains unclear. This CDR3 region has 13 residues. Germline V CDR1 and CDR2: SGHTA, FQGNSA. Trimming took 5 bases from V and 4 from J, leaving 11 bases between them. The CDR3 spells CASSLTGGYGYTF. In DNA form, the CDR3 reads TGTGCCAGCAGCCTTACGGGAGGCTATGGCTACACCTTC.

This sequence joins TRBV18 and TRBJ1-1; D may be TRBD1 (5 bases). The CDR3 totals 16 residues. V was cut by 8 bases and J by 0 bases, with 19 bases left in between. Germline CDR1 is KGHSH and CDR2 is LQKENI. DNA for the CDR3: TGTGCCAGCAGGGGTTGGGCAGGGCCGATGAACACTGAAGCTTTCTTT. This encodes CASRGWAGPMNTEAFF.

CDR3 in DNA: TGCGCCAGCAGCTTGGCCCAGGGGAGCCAAGAGACCCAGTACTTC. Translating it yields CASSLAQGSQETQYF. The gene calls are TRBV5-1 and TRBJ2-5, with D possibly being TRBD1 (6 bases). V dropped 0 bases and J dropped 1 base, with 10 bases sitting between them. The CDR3 spans 15 residues. Per germline, CDR1 SGHRS and CDR2 YFSETQ.

The rearrangement joins TRBV3-1 (or the pseudogene TRBV3-2) to TRBJ1-3; 7 nucleotides align to TRBD1. Germline V lookup: CDR1 LGHDT, CDR2 YNNKEL (reference sequence). V shed 3 bases and J 3 bases; nucleotides not matched to a gene: 5. The CDR3 is made up of 15 amino acids. CDR3 in amino acids: CASSQETGFGNTIYF. The DNA of the CDR3 is TGTGCCAGCAGCCAGGAGACAGGGTTTGGAAACACCATATATTTT.

This chain uses TRBV6-1 with TRBJ1-2, with no clear D. This CDR3 contains 12 residues. Germline V CDR1 and CDR2: MNHNS, SASEGT. The V and J ends lost 3 bases and 0 bases respectively, with 2 bases between them. CDR3 loop: CASSEANYGYTF. The CDR3 DNA reads TGTGCCAGCAGTGAGGCTAACTATGGCTACACCTTC.

This clone was detected only a few times. The chain combines TRBV2 with TRBJ1-2; D unresolved. Germline values: CDR1 SNHLY, CDR2 FYNNEI. Trimming left V 1 base short and J 8 bases short, with 14 bases between. The CDR3 is 14 residues long. DNA of the CDR3: TGTGCCAGCAGTGAAGTGGGTTCCGCGGGGGGCTACACCTTC. It is translated as CASSEVGSAGGYTF.

This clone has just one count. This chain connects TRBV5-4 to TRBJ2-2; 11 bases map to TRBD2. This CDR3 has 16 amino acids. Losses at the gene ends were 4 bases for V and 4 bases for J; bases not matched to a gene: 6. CDR1 and CDR2 from the germline V gene are SGHNT and YYREEE (reference sequence). The CDR3 loop is CASSPLAGVGTGELFF. CDR3 bases: TGTGCCAGCAGCCCACTAGCGGGAGTCGGCACCGGGGAGCTGTTTTTT. Based on the CDR3 plus reference TRBV5-4 and TRBJ2-2, the full variable domain is ETGVTQSPTHLIKTRGQQVTLRCSSQSGHNTVSWYQQALGQGPQFIFQYYREEENGRGNFPPRFSGLQFPNYSSELNVNALELDDSALYLCASSPLAGVGTGELFFGEGSRLTVL.

Only one count was recorded for this clone. The chain recombines TRBV27 with TRBJ2-7; 13 nucleotides align to TRBD2. The ends lost 4 bases at V and 7 bases at J; junction bases unmatched: 7. CDR1 and CDR2 (germline): MNHEY, SMNVEV (reference sequence). The CDR3 extends over 15 amino acids. For the CDR3, the DNA is TGTGCCAGCAGTTATGGGACTAGCGGGACAGAAGAGCAGTACTTC. Translating gives CASSYGTSGTEEQYF.

V gene TRBV2 combines with J gene TRBJ1-1; TRBD1 matches at 9 bases. The CDR3 is 11 amino acids. Per the germline V gene, CDR1 is SNHLY and CDR2 is FYNNEI. The V gene end was trimmed by 6 bases and the J gene end by 12 bases; junction bases not matched to a gene: 5. The CDR3 sequence is CASSRDRVTFF. The CDR3 DNA sequence: TGTGCCAGCAGCCGGGACAGGGTGACTTTCTTT. The full variable domain, rest sourced from reference TRBV2 and TRBJ1-1, is EPEVTQTPSHQVTQMGQEVILRCVPISNHLYFYWYRQILGQKVEFLVSFYNNEISEKSEIFDDQFSVERPDGSNFTLKIRSTKLEDSAMYFCASSRDRVTFFGQGTRLTVV.

The chain joins TRBV29-1 to TRBJ2-3, with D possibly being TRBD1 or TRBD2 (6 bases each). This CDR3 is built from 14 residues. The germline V gene has CDR1 SQVTM and CDR2 ANQGSEA. Trimming removed 5 bases from V and 2 bases from J, with 14 bases in between. The CDR3 loop reads CSVPPGGNTDTQYF. CDR3 nucleotides: TGCAGCGTTCCCCCCGGGGGCAACACAGATACGCAGTATTTT.

The V and J genes are TRBV6-2 or TRBV6-3 and TRBJ1-1; no definite D call. The CDR3 is 15 amino acids. CDR1 is MNHEY and CDR2 is SVGEGT in the germline V gene. The V end was cut by 5 bases, the J end by 4 bases, with 17 bases between. CDR3 loop: CASSRFSSLGTEAFF. The CDR3, as DNA: TGTGCCAGCAGTCGTTTCTCATCCCTGGGCACTGAAGCTTTCTTT.

The genes are TRBV9 and TRBJ2-5; TRBD2 matches 16 bases. The CDR3 extends over 18 amino acids. Germline trimming cut 3 bases from V and 5 bases from J; bases unmatched to any gene: 10. Germline V gene lookup returns CDR1 SGDLS and CDR2 YYNGEE. The CDR3, as DNA: TGTGCCAGCAGCGCGGGACTAGCGGGAGGGCCGGGGGGCGAGACCCAGTACTTC. Translated: CASSAGLAGGPGGETQYF.

This clone was seen once. This chain joins TRBV28 and TRBJ2-3, with a tentative D call TRBD1 (6 bases). CDR3 length: 15 amino acids. Trimming took 0 bases from V and 3 from J, leaving 10 bases between them. Germline CDR1 MDHEN, CDR2 SYDVKM. The CDR3 DNA reads TGTGCCAGCAGTTTATGGACAGGTGAAACAGATACGCAGTATTTT. It codes for CASSLWTGETDTQYF. Full variable domain (outside the CDR3, taken from reference TRBV28 and TRBJ2-3): DVKVTQSSRYLVKRTGEKVFLECVQDMDHENMFWYRQDPGLGLRLIYFSYDVKMKEKGDIPEGYSVSREKKERFSLILESASTNQTSMYLCASSLWTGETDTQYFGPGTRLTVL.

In DNA, the CDR3 is TGTGCCAGCTCACCGCAGGGGGTTGCGAACACTGAAGCTTTCTTT. Its protein product is CASSPQGVANTEAFF. This rearrangement joins TRBV18 to TRBJ1-1; TRBD1 matches 7 bases. This CDR3 region has 15 residues. Looked up from germline, CDR1 is KGHSH and CDR2 is LQKENI. Losses at the gene ends were 3 bases for V and 1 base for J; bases not matched to a gene: 5.

The chain uses TRBV19 and TRBJ2-2; either TRBD1 or TRBD2 may supply D (5 bases each). The V and J ends lost 7 bases and 6 bases respectively, with 18 bases between them. The CDR3 is made up of 15 amino acids. Germline assignment: CDR1 LNHDA and CDR2 SQIVND (reference sequence). CDR3: CASTRGQGFPGELFF. The CDR3 DNA reads TGTGCCAGTACTCGGGGTCAGGGATTTCCCGGGGAGCTGTTTTTT.

The CDR3 sequence is CASSSQTGGEGYTF. The CDR3 DNA is TGTGCCAGCAGTTCCCAGACAGGGGGAGAGGGCTACACCTTC. The chain joins TRBV27 to TRBJ1-2, with TRBD1 matching 9 bases. The CDR3 consists of 14 residues. V lost 4 bases to trimming and J lost 8 bases; unmatched junction nucleotides: 8. Germline V CDR1 and CDR2: MNHEY, SMNVEV (reference sequence).

The gene calls are TRBV27 and TRBJ2-5; 8 bases fit TRBD1. The V and J ends lost 2 bases and 4 bases, in that order; junction bases with no gene match: 0. Per the germline V gene, CDR1 is MNHEY and CDR2 is SMNVEV (reference sequence). This CDR3 is 13 amino acids long. The DNA of the CDR3 is TGTGCCAGCAGTTTAGGACAGGGAGAGACCCAGTACTTC. This codes for CASSLGQGETQYF.

V gene TRBV18 combines with J gene TRBJ2-3, with D perhaps matching TRBD2 (6 bases). Germline-derived CDR1 and CDR2 are KGHSH and LQKENI. Trimming took 2 bases from V and 6 from J, leaving 15 bases between them. The CDR3 has 15 amino acids. The CDR3 DNA reads TGTGCCAGCTCACCAATCGTGGGAGGAGGGGATACGCAGTATTTT. It is translated as CASSPIVGGGDTQYF.